This entry describes one TCR beta chain. Data came from immunoSEQ multiplex PCR; TCRdb stores just in-frame clones and leaves some out. The sample contains 120,000 or so clones, more than 70% of which appear only once. Trimming cost V 6 bases and J 7 bases; bases outside gene matches: 6. Germline assignment: CDR1 MNHEY and CDR2 SVGEGT. The CDR3 has 13 amino acids. The source of the sample is a study of blood T cell repertoires in COVID-19. The TCR originated in an older man with active or convalescent COVID-19. Material for sequencing was peripheral blood. The V gene is TRBV6-2 or TRBV6-3, the J gene TRBJ1-2, with 9 nucleotides matching TRBD1. The DNA of the CDR3 is TGTGCCAGCAGCTCCGGGACAGGGCGTGGCTACACCTTC. It yields the protein CASSSGTGRGYTF.